Presented here are 27 T cell receptor beta chains from one specimen sequenced in a study of blood T cells in healthy people across ages (dated by TCRdb to the mid-2010s). The method behind the library was 5' RACE. Sequencer: Illumina HiSeq 2500. The second PCR ran for roughly 7 to 11 cycles and used a J-beta primer mix along with a sample-barcoded 5' primer. The public reads were reanalyzed by TCRdb: fastp trimming at Q25, MiXCR alignment, in-frame beta chains only. Rows merge per CDR3 protein into single entries with the most common DNA and genes. The sample has 500,000 to 600,000 distinct CDR3 sequences on record, 27% of them singletons. The ten largest make up around 20% of the sample. Sequenced: blood. The receptors were gathered from a woman aged 70-85 years in good health.

This chain uses TRBV5-1 with TRBJ1-1; D may be TRBD1 (5 bases). Trimming took 2 bases from V and 2 from J, leaving 19 bases between them. The CDR3 covers 17 residues. CDR1 is SGHRS, CDR2 YFSETQ, per germline. For the CDR3, the DNA is TGCGCCAGCAGCTTTGGAGGAGGATGGGGCTATAACACTGAAGCTTTCTTT. Its protein is CASSFGGGWGYNTEAFF.

This clonotype has only a few counts. The chain carries TRBV20-1 and TRBJ1-1; tentatively, D is TRBD1 (6 bases). The V and J ends lost 0 bases and 5 bases respectively, with 16 bases between them. Germline lookup yields CDR1 DFQATT and CDR2 SNEGSKA (reference sequence). This CDR3 is built from 15 residues. The CDR3 nucleotides are TGCAGTGCTAGAGATCGGGCGAGGGGGAGTACTGAAGCTTTCTTT. Its protein product is CSARDRARGSTEAFF.

This chain connects TRBV29-1 to TRBJ2-7, with 7 bases aligning to TRBD1. J was trimmed by 5 bases and V by 4 bases; bases with no gene match: 5. Germline CDR1 SQVTM, CDR2 ANQGSEA. This CDR3 is built from 12 residues. CDR3 sequence reads: CSVGEGANEQYF. CDR3 sequence (DNA): TGCAGCGTTGGAGAGGGGGCGAACGAGCAGTACTTC.

The chain recombines TRBV5-5 with TRBJ1-2; 8 nucleotides agree with TRBD1. The trim removed 0 bases at V and 3 bases at J, leaving 7 bases unmatched. Germline loops: CDR1 SGHKS, CDR2 YYEKEE (reference sequence). The CDR3 covers 16 residues. In DNA form, the CDR3 reads TGTGCCAGCAGCTTGGCTCTACAGGGGGGTCACTATGGCTACACCTTC. It is translated as CASSLALQGGHYGYTF. The full variable domain, rest sourced from reference TRBV5-5 and TRBJ1-2, is DAGVTQSPTHLIKTRGQQVTLRCSPISGHKSVSWYQQVLGQGPQFIFQYYEKEERGRGNFPDRFSARQFPNYSSELNVNALLLGDSALYLCASSLALQGGHYGYTFGSGTRLTVV.

This clonotype was detected a few times. The V gene is TRBV11-3, the J gene TRBJ2-2; D might be TRBD1 (6 bases). In germline, CDR1 is SGHNT, CDR2 YENEEA. V shed 10 bases and J shed 2 bases, with 14 bases lying between them. CDR3 length equals 14 residues. The DNA for the CDR3 is TGTGCCACAGGCCGGGACACCAACACCGGGGAGCTGTTTTTT. Translating it yields CATGRDTNTGELFF.

The chain recombines TRBV7-2 with TRBJ2-7; D gene unclear. Germline CDR1 is SGHTA and CDR2 is FQGNSA. V was clipped by 1 base and J by 6 bases, with 13 bases between them. The CDR3 length is 14 residues. The CDR3, as DNA: TGTGCCAGCAGCTTAGAAATGGGCACGGGCGAGCAGTACTTC. Its protein product is CASSLEMGTGEQYF.

This clonotype was seen at least ten times. The genes are TRBV7-9 and TRBJ1-3, with D perhaps TRBD1 (5 bases). Germline loops: CDR1 SEHNR, CDR2 FQNEAQ (reference sequence). Trimming took 0 bases from V and 1 from J, leaving 7 bases between them. This CDR3 contains 15 residues. CDR3 protein: CASSLARGSGNTIYF. CDR3 nucleotides: TGTGCCAGCAGCTTAGCTCGGGGGTCTGGAAACACCATATATTTT. Combining the CDR3 with reference TRBV7-9 and TRBJ1-3 gives the whole variable domain DTGVSQNPRHKITKRGQNVTFRCDPISEHNRLYWYRQTLGQGPEFLTYFQNEAQLEKSRLLSDRFSAERPKGSFSTLEIQRTEQGDSAMYLCASSLARGSGNTIYFGEGSWLTVV.

The chain carries TRBV7-2 and TRBJ2-2, with D possibly matching TRBD1 (6 bases). The length of the CDR3 is 16 residues. Looked up from germline, CDR1 is SGHTA and CDR2 is FQGNSA. V was trimmed by 5 bases and J by 7 bases, leaving 20 bases between them. Here the CDR3 reads CASSPSGQRGNGELFF. CDR3 nucleotides: TGTGCCAGCAGCCCATCCGGACAGAGGGGGAACGGGGAGCTGTTTTTT.

The chain combines TRBV29-1 with TRBJ2-3; tentative D call: TRBD1 (5 bases). The CDR3 contains 10 residues. V gave up 8 bases and J gave up 4 bases, with 7 bases separating them. The V gene's germline CDR1 is SQVTM and CDR2 ANQGSEA. The CDR3: CSLGADTQYF. The CDR3 nucleotides read TGCAGCTTAGGGGCAGATACGCAGTATTTT.

This clonotype appeared once. V is TRBV20-1 and J is TRBJ2-3; 10 bases agree with TRBD2. The ends lost 5 bases at V and 5 bases at J; junction bases unmatched: 10. Germline CDR1 reads DFQATT; CDR2 reads SNEGSKA (reference sequence). The CDR3 totals 15 residues. The CDR3, as DNA: TGCAGTGCTCGTAGCGGGGGGTGGAATTTAGATACGCAGTATTTT. This translates into CSARSGGWNLDTQYF.

This clonotype came up a few times. J is TRBJ2-1 and V is TRBV7-3; 7 nucleotides match TRBD1. The J call may be incorrect, as the DNA end agrees better with TRBJ2-5. Germline V CDR1 and CDR2: SGHTA, FQGTGA. The CDR3 spans 15 residues. This chain's CDR3 is CASSLLGTDQETQYF. In DNA form, the CDR3 reads TGTGCCAGCAGCTTGTTAGGGACAGATCAAGAGACCCAGTACTTC.

This clonotype turned up a few times. The V call is TRBV29-1, the J call TRBJ1-4; no clear D. The length of the CDR3 is 13 residues. Trimming removed 4 bases at V and 0 bases at J, with 6 bases between. Germline loops: CDR1 SQVTM, CDR2 ANQGSEA. CDR3 sequence: CSVARTTNEKLFF. The CDR3 DNA follows: TGCAGCGTTGCGCGAACAACTAATGAAAAACTGTTTTTT.

The table lists this clonotype with a few counts. The chain recombines TRBV29-1 with TRBJ2-1; D is possibly TRBD2 (6 bases). Between the trimmed V and J ends, which lost 4 bases and 2 bases, there was a span of 12 bases. Germline V gene data show CDR1 as SQVTM and CDR2 as ANQGSEA. The length of the CDR3 is 14 residues. CDR3 sequence reads: CSVVSRGAYNEQFF. CDR3 sequence (DNA): TGCAGCGTTGTTTCGCGGGGCGCCTACAATGAGCAGTTCTTC.

This clonotype has a handful of counts. The chain uses TRBV5-5 and TRBJ2-1; 14 bases align to TRBD2. The CDR3 loop spans 16 amino acids. Germline V gene lookup returns CDR1 SGHKS and CDR2 YYEKEE (reference sequence). With 3 bases clipped from V and 5 bases from J, the junction kept 4 bases outside the gene matches. The CDR3 loop reads CASSYMGLAGDNEQFF. The CDR3 DNA sequence: TGTGCCAGCAGCTATATGGGACTAGCGGGGGACAATGAGCAGTTCTTC.

Many counts were recorded for this clonotype. An end of the junction differs from the germline gene, which may be a read error. The chain joins TRBV7-8 to TRBJ2-1; TRBD2 matches at 12 bases. Germline CDR1 SGHVS, CDR2 FQNEAQ. This CDR3 has 12 residues. The CDR3 spells CASSFGLAGMVF. The DNA of the CDR3 is TGTGCCAGCAGCTTTGGACTAGCGGGGATGGTCTTC.

This clonotype showed up just a few times. CDR3 region: CASSRPGGSYEQYF. Written as DNA, the CDR3 is TGTGCCAGCAGCCGCCCAGGGGGGTCCTACGAGCAGTACTTC. The genes are TRBV6-6 and TRBJ2-7; D is possibly TRBD1 (7 bases). CDR1 is MNHNY and CDR2 is SVGAGI in the germline V gene (reference sequence). The CDR3 has 14 amino acids. Between the trimmed V and J ends, which lost 6 bases and 1 base, there was a span of 13 bases.

This clonotype was seen many times. This rearrangement joins TRBV6-6 to TRBJ1-2, with D unresolved. Trimming left V 2 bases short and J 6 bases short, with 1 base between. Germline V gives CDR1 MNHNY, CDR2 SVGAGI (reference sequence). CDR3 length: 10 residues. The CDR3 coding sequence is TGTGCCAGCAGTTACAATGGCTACACCTTC. This sequence encodes CASSYNGYTF.

This clonotype was seen a few times. The CDR3 DNA reads as TGCAGTGCTAGGGGGACAGGGCGGAAACAGCCCCAGCATTTT. Its protein product is CSARGTGRKQPQHF. The J gene is TRBJ1-5, the V gene TRBV20-1; 9 nucleotides align to TRBD1. V lost 3 bases to trimming and J lost 7 bases; unmatched junction nucleotides: 7. Per germline, CDR1 DFQATT and CDR2 SNEGSKA (reference sequence). The CDR3 is 14 amino acids.

V is TRBV7-2 and J is TRBJ2-1; TRBD2 agrees at 7 bases. The V segment lost 5 bases and the J segment 11 bases; nucleotides outside the gene matches: 12. Germline V gene data show CDR1 as SGHTA and CDR2 as FQGNSA. The CDR3 has 14 amino acids. Here the CDR3 reads CASSLDYRDYKQFF. CDR3 DNA: TGTGCCAGCAGCCTCGATTACCGGGACTACAAGCAGTTCTTC.

This clonotype was observed a handful of times. The V and J genes are TRBV4-3 and TRBJ2-3; the D gene could be TRBD1 or TRBD2 (5 bases each). Germline V gives CDR1 LGHNA, CDR2 YSLEER. Trimming took 0 bases from V and 4 from J, leaving 23 bases between them. This CDR3 is built from 19 residues. The CDR3 spells CASSQEANGAQFRADTQYF. In DNA, the CDR3 is TGCGCCAGCAGCCAAGAGGCTAACGGGGCGCAATTTAGGGCAGATACGCAGTATTTT.

This clonotype showed up just a few times. V usage is TRBV4-2 and J usage is TRBJ2-5, with D perhaps TRBD1 or TRBD2 (6 bases each). This CDR3 spans 15 amino acids. Germline CDR1 is LGHNA and CDR2 is YNFKEQ. Trimming took off 1 base at V and 3 bases at J, with 12 bases between the two ends. DNA for the CDR3: TGTGCCAGCAGCCAAGTTCCGGGGGCGAAAGAGACCCAGTACTTC. This translates into CASSQVPGAKETQYF.

The rearrangement joins TRBV10-3 to TRBJ2-5, with no clear D. The J call may be wrong; the DNA end is better matched by TRBJ2-7. The germline V gene has CDR1 ENHRY and CDR2 SYGVKD. The CDR3 is made up of 13 amino acids. The CDR3 loop reads CAIIRQTFYEQYF. The CDR3 DNA reads TGTGCCATCATCCGGCAGACCTTCTACGAGCAGTACTTC.

The CDR3 DNA reads TGTGCCAGCAGCCAAGATTTCGCAGGGACCTATGGCTACACCTTC. It yields the protein CASSQDFAGTYGYTF. This chain uses TRBV4-2 with TRBJ1-2; tentatively, D is TRBD1 (5 bases). V was pared by 0 bases and J by 4 bases, with 12 bases between. Germline CDR1 reads LGHNA; CDR2 reads YNFKEQ. This CDR3 comprises 15 residues.

The table lists this clonotype with a few counts. V and J are TRBV24-1 and TRBJ1-5; D remains ambiguous. This CDR3 comprises 13 residues. The germline V gene has CDR1 KGHDR and CDR2 SFDVKD. V dropped 1 base and J dropped 5 bases, with 5 bases sitting between them. The CDR3 sequence: CATSDFRDQPQHF. In nucleotides, the CDR3 is TGTGCCACCAGTGATTTCCGAGATCAGCCCCAGCATTTT.

This clonotype was recorded once. The rearrangement uses TRBV7-2 and TRBJ2-3; no firm D call. Germline CDR1 reads SGHTA; CDR2 reads FQGNSA. Trimming removed 2 bases from V and 6 bases from J, with 9 bases in between. This CDR3 has 13 residues. CDR3: CASSLSQGDTQYF. CDR3 bases: TGTGCCAGCAGCTTAAGCCAAGGCGATACGCAGTATTTT.

This clonotype was recorded a few times. The V and J genes are TRBV20-1 and TRBJ1-4, with no clear D. The germline CDR1 and CDR2 sequences are DFQATT and SNEGSKA (reference sequence). The CDR3 length is 11 residues. V shed 4 bases and J shed 4 bases, with 4 bases lying between them. The chain's CDR3 is CSAKRNEKLFF. CDR3 nucleotide sequence: TGCAGTGCTAAGCGTAATGAAAAACTGTTTTTT.

Worth noting for this clonotype: Sequence at one end of the junction differs from germline and may be a read error. The V and J genes are TRBV5-1 and TRBJ2-1, with 7 bases identical to TRBD2. Germline lookup yields CDR1 SGHRS and CDR2 YFSETQ. The CDR3 covers 15 residues. Here the CDR3 DNA reads TGCGCCAGCAGCTCCGGGGGGAGCTCCTACAATGGGCAGTTCTTC. This codes for CASSSGGSSYNGQFF.